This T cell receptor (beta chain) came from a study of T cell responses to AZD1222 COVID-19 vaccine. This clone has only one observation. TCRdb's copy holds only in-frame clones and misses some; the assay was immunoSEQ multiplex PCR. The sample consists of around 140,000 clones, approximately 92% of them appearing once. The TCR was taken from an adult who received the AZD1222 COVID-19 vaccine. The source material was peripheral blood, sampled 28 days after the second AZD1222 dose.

CDR3 in DNA: TGTGCCAGCAGTACGGGACTAGCGGGAGGCACAGATACGCAGTATTTT. Translation gives CASSTGLAGGTDTQYF. This chain links TRBV6-2 or TRBV6-3 with TRBJ2-3; 14 bases are shared with TRBD2. The CDR3 totals 16 residues. The germline V gene has CDR1 MNHEY and CDR2 SVGEGT. J gave up 1 base and V 5 bases, and 2 bases lay outside the gene matches.